The T cell receptor beta chain described here comes from a study of blood T cell repertoires in COVID-19 (dated by TCRdb to the early 2020s). For context, the study as a whole: Samples from collaborators originated in the United States, Italy and Spain and spanned both the acute and convalescent phases of COVID-19. The samples were drawn from the first 160 participants of the ongoing ImmuneRACE study and from some 1,300 subjects provided by 6 global collaborators. A de-identified subject ID, COVID-19 status, age in years and sex were almost always included in the sample metadata. A freely available public database, intended as a resource for researchers studying the immune response to SARS-CoV-2, is where the repertoires were released. Where available, HLA class I and class II types were obtained from metadata supplied by the sample provider rather than from assay-based typing. The prospective study material was composed of cDNA or gDNA derived from T cells, B-cell-depleted T cells, or PBMCs. Deeply sampled blood TCRbeta repertoires from subjects exposed to, actively infected with, or recovered from COVID-19 were included in the dataset. Overall study outcomes, separate from this receptor: How much clinical and demographic metadata was included differed by source and by participant, and the metadata was provided uncurated.

TCRbeta CDR3 regions were amplified from genomic DNA using the immunoSEQ Assay, a bias-controlled multiplex PCR. Per the original workflow: The number of nucleated cells in each sample was estimated from the amplification of reference gene primers within the assay. Sequence reads were collapsed and filtered to measure the absolute abundance of every unique TCRbeta CDR3 rearrangement. For each sample, productive Simpson clonality was calculated by taking the square root of Simpson's diversity index across productive rearrangements. Not all clones reach the TCRdb copy of this immuneACCESS table, which keeps in-frame sequences only. Checked studies attribute under half of the gap to unresolved V genes and leave the rest unexplained. Clone size and V and J calls were adopted from that table, with D and trimming inferred from the DNA. The sample includes 150,000 to 200,000 clones, with roughly nine tenths observed a single time. 2% to 2.5% of the sample rests with the top ten.

Participants in the prospective study were aged 18 to 89 years, lived in about two dozen United States geographic areas, and enrolled through a virtual design. To assign participants to cohorts, the prospective study relied on clinical history that participants themselves reported in a screening survey and a study questionnaire. For ImmuneRACE Cohort 3, a participant was defined as recovered based on two consecutive negative NP/OP PCR tests, clearance by a healthcare professional, or resolution of symptoms. In the prospective study, mobile phlebotomists collected whole blood, serum and a nasopharyngeal or oropharyngeal swab from each participant. Participants in the prospective study had the option to provide additional blood draws and questionnaires over a roughly 2-month period. Before DNA extraction, blood samples from the prospective study were shipped at room temperature or frozen. Points on this clone: Its recognized antigen is unknown. No much larger clone exists at a distance of one base, and base qualities are not known.

Inclusive of the bounding cysteine and phenylalanine, the CDR3 is 15 residues long. Only CDR3 DNA remains: 45 bases, in frame from the first base. The germline V and J ends show losses of 0 bases and 3 bases respectively, and no gene match explains 5 bases of the junction. Looking up the germline V gene yields CDR1 KGHSH and CDR2 LQKENI. The receptor was derived from a woman aged 30 to 39 who had recovered from COVID-19. Recombination linked TRBV18 to TRBJ2-7, with 7 middle bases fitting TRBD2. Input material: PBMCs or T cells enriched from blood (not recorded which). The DNA is TGTGCCAGCTCACCACCGTCAGGACTAGTCTACGAGCAGTACTTC. It codes for CASSPPSGLVYEQYF.